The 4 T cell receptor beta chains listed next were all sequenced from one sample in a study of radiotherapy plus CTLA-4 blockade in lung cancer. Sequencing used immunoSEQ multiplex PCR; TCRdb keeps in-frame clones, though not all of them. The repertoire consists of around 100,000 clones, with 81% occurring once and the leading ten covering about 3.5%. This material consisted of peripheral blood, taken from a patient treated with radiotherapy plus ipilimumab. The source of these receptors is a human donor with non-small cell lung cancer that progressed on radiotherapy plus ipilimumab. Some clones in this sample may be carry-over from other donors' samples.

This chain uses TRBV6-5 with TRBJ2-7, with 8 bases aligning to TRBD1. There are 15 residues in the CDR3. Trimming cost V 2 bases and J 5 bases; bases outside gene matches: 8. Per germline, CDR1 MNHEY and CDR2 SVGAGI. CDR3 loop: CASSYGQGYINEQYF. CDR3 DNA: TGTGCCAGCAGTTACGGACAGGGTTACATTAACGAGCAGTACTTC.

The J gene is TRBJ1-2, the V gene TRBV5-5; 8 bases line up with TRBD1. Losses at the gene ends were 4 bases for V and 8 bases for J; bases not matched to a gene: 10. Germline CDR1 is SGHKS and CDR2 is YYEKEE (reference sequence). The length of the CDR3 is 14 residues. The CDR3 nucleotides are TGTGCCAGCAGCCAAACACAGGGGGAACGCGGCTACACCTTC. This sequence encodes CASSQTQGERGYTF. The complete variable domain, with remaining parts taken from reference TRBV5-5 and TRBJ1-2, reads DAGVTQSPTHLIKTRGQQVTLRCSPISGHKSVSWYQQVLGQGPQFIFQYYEKEERGRGNFPDRFSARQFPNYSSELNVNALLLGDSALYLCASSQTQGERGYTFGSGTRLTVV.

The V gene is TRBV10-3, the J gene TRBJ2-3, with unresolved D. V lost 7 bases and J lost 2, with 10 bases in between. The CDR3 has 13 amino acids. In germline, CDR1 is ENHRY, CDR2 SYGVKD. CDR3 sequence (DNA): TGTGCCATCAACCGCTTAAACACAGATACGCAGTATTTT. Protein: CAINRLNTDTQYF.

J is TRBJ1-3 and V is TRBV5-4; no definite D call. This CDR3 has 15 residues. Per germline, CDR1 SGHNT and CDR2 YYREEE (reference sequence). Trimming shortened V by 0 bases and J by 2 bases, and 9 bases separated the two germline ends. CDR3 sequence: CASSLAAAAGNTIYF. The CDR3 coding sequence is TGTGCCAGCAGCTTGGCGGCAGCTGCTGGAAACACCATATATTTT.